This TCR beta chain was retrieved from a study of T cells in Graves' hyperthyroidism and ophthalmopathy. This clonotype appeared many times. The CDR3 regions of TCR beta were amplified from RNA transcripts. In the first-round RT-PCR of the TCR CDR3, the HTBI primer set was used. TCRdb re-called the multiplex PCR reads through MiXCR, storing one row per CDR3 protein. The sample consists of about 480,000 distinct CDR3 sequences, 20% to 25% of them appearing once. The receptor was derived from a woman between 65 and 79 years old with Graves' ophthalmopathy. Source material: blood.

The CDR3: CASTRGQNNQPQHF. The CDR3 DNA sequence: TGTGCCAGCACCCGAGGGCAGAACAATCAGCCCCAGCATTTT. The chain has TRBV2 and TRBJ1-5; D call uncertain. The CDR3 is 14 amino acids. V was shortened by 7 bases and J by 3 bases, with 13 bases between the two germline ends. CDR1 and CDR2 from the germline V gene are SNHLY and FYNNEI.